This TCR beta chain was sequenced in a study of CD8 T cells in Susac syndrome. The CDR3 covers 15 residues. CDR1 and CDR2 from the germline V gene are MDHEN and SYDVKM. Trimming took 6 bases from V and 2 from J; bases not matched to a gene: 8. Random hexamers primed reverse transcription of about 0.45 to 1 ug RNA. MiXCR, applied by TCRdb to the immunoSEQ multiplex PCR reads, yields one record per CDR3 protein. This table holds about 290,000 distinct CDR3 sequences, over 75% found once. What was sequenced was CD8+ T cells from PBMCs. The receptor was derived from a human donor with multiple sclerosis. V gene TRBV28 combines with J gene TRBJ2-7; 9 bases fit TRBD1. The CDR3 nucleotides read TGTGCCAGCAGGGACAGGGGCTCAGGCGCCTACGAGCAGTACTTC. This sequence encodes CASRDRGSGAYEQYF. Supplemented by reference TRBV28 and TRBJ2-7, the full variable domain reads DVKVTQSSRYLVKRTGEKVFLECVQDMDHENMFWYRQDPGLGLRLIYFSYDVKMKEKGDIPEGYSVSREKKERFSLILESASTNQTSMYLCASRDRGSGAYEQYFGPGTRLTVT.